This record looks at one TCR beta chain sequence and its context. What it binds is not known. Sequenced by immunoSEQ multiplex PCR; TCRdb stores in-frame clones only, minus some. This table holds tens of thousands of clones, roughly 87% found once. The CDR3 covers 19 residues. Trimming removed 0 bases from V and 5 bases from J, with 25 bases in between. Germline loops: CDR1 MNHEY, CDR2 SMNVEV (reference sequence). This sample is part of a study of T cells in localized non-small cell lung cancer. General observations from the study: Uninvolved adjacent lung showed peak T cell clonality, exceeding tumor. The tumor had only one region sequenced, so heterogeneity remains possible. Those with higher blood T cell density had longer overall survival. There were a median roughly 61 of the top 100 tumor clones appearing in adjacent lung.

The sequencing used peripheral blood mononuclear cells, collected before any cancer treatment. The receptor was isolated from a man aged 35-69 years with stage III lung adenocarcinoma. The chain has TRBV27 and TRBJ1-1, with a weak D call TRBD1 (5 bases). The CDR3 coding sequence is TGTGCCAGCAGTTTATCGATCGCCCCGGGTAGGGGTGTAAAAACTGAAGCTTTCTTT. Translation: CASSLSIAPGRGVKTEAFF.